A single sample gave rise to the 8 T cell receptor beta chains below, sequenced in a study of cytomegalovirus exposure and HLA in healthy donors (dated by TCRdb to the late 2010s). Receptor amplification or capture employed the immunoSEQ multiplex PCR assay. In its TCRdb copy, this immuneACCESS table keeps in-frame sequences only and misses some clones. Where compared with another copy, unresolved V genes explain less than half of these, and the others have no known cause. The table for this sample lists more than 150,000 clones; 88% of them were counted only once. Clones ranked in the top ten supply around 3% of the sample. Source material: PBMCs. All receptors come from a man between 18 and 29 years old in good health and CMV-seronegative.

The rearrangement links TRBV5-3 to TRBJ2-1, with a possible D match to TRBD2 (6 bases). TRBV5-3 is an ORF; its function is uncertain. The CDR3 contains 16 residues. V dropped 0 bases and J dropped 0 bases, with 10 bases sitting between them. The CDR3 here is CARSLAPGLSYNEQFF. CDR3 DNA sequence: TGTGCCAGAAGCTTGGCACCGGGACTCTCCTACAATGAGCAGTTCTTC.

In the case of this clone: Other nucleotide sequences in the sample specify the same CDR3. The chain is built from TRBV5-1 and TRBJ1-1, with D possibly matching TRBD1 (5 bases). The germline gives CDR1 SGHRS, CDR2 YFSETQ. V was shortened by 5 bases and J by 1 base, with 9 bases between the two germline ends. The CDR3 covers 13 residues. The CDR3 reads CASSLGGNTEAFF. The CDR3 nucleotides are TGCGCCAGCAGTCTCGGGGGGAACACTGAAGCTTTCTTT.

V usage is TRBV2 and J usage is TRBJ1-2; no firm D call. The CDR3 contains 16 residues. With 3 bases removed from V and 5 bases from J, the gap between germline ends came to 19 bases. Germline CDR1 and CDR2: SNHLY and FYNNEI. The CDR3 region has the DNA TGTGCCAGCAGTGACGGGATCCTTACCGCCCGATATGGCTACACCTTC. Its protein is CASSDGILTARYGYTF.

V and J are TRBV5-1 and TRBJ2-5; D gene ambiguous. The CDR3 loop spans 13 amino acids. In germline, CDR1 is SGHRS, CDR2 YFSETQ. V lost 5 bases and J 2 bases, leaving 10 bases between the germline ends. The CDR3 loop reads CASSIAGQETQYF. In DNA form, the CDR3 reads TGCGCCAGCAGTATCGCAGGTCAAGAGACCCAGTACTTC.

The chain carries TRBV10-1 and TRBJ2-7; weak D call: TRBD2 (5 bases). V lost 0 bases to trimming and J lost 0 bases, with 12 bases between them. Germline CDR1 is WNHNN and CDR2 is SYGVQD (reference sequence). This CDR3 spans 16 amino acids. This CDR3 reads CASSESGPGSSYEQYF. CDR3 bases: TGCGCCAGCAGTGAGTCAGGACCGGGAAGCTCCTACGAGCAGTACTTC.

V and J are TRBV7-6 and TRBJ1-3; D gene ambiguous. V lost 2 bases and J lost 2, with 13 bases in between. Germline CDR1 reads SGHVS; CDR2 reads FNYEAQ. The CDR3 contains 16 residues. CDR3 nucleotides: TGTGCCAGCAGCTTACTAGGAGTCGCGGCTGGAAACACCATATATTTT. Protein product: CASSLLGVAAGNTIYF. The whole variable domain, remainder taken from reference TRBV7-6 and TRBJ1-3, is GAGVSQSPRYKVTKRGQDVALRCDPISGHVSLYWYRQALGQGPEFLTYFNYEAQQDKSGLPNDRFSAERPEGSISTLTIQRTEQRDSAMYRCASSLLGVAAGNTIYFGEGSWLTVV.

The chain joins TRBV28 to TRBJ1-2, with 10 bases fitting TRBD1. The CDR3 is 18 residues long. Germline V lookup: CDR1 MDHEN, CDR2 SYDVKM. V was pared by 2 bases and J by 5 bases, with 14 bases of the junction left unmatched. The chain's CDR3 is CASSLPRQGASSRYGYTF. Written as DNA, the CDR3 is TGTGCCAGCAGTTTACCTAGACAGGGGGCTTCTTCGAGGTATGGCTACACCTTC.

This clone has just one count. V usage is TRBV19 and J usage is TRBJ1-5, with 7 bases matching TRBD1. The germline gives CDR1 LNHDA, CDR2 SQIVND (reference sequence). The CDR3 totals 15 residues. V trimming: 5 bases; J trimming: 7 bases; junction bases outside the gene matches: 11. CDR3 loop: CASSPTDRAVQPQHF. In DNA, the CDR3 is TGTGCCAGTAGTCCTACTGACAGGGCCGTACAGCCCCAGCATTTT.